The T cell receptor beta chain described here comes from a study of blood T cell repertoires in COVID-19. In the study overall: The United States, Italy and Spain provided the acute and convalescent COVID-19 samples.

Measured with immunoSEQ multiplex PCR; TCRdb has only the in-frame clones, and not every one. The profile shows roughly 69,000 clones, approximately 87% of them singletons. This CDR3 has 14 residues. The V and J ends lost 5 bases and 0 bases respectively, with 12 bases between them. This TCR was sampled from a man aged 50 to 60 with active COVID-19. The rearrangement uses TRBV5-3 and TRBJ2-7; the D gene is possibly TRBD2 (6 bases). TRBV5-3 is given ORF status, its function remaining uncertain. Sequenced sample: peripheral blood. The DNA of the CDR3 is TGTGCCAGAAGTAGGGGACTTAGCTCCTACGAGCAGTACTTC. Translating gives CARSRGLSSYEQYF.